This TCR beta chain was identified during a study of beta chain features in type 1 diabetes. Overall study findings and caveats: PCR might favor shorter templates, equally in patients and controls.

The CDR3 extends over 14 amino acids. Germline values: CDR1 SGHKS, CDR2 YYEKEE (reference sequence). Trimming shortened V by 2 bases and J by 2 bases, and 10 bases separated the two germline ends. What was sequenced were expressed TCRB transcripts, since all of the isolated RNA had been reverse transcribed. The protocol was immunoSEQ multiplex PCR, while the TCRdb copy is restricted to in-frame clones and leaves out a portion. The sample contains almost 250,000 clones, 13% to 15% of which appear only once. In this sample, this clone turned up a few times. The antigen remains undetermined. This TCR derives from a woman aged 40 to 50 in good health. The sequencing sample was made of naive CD4+ T cells from blood. The gene calls are TRBV5-5 and TRBJ2-5; maybe TRBD1 (6 bases). CDR3 in DNA: TGTGCCAGCAGCTTTCCAGGGGATCAAGAGACCCAGTACTTC. It codes for CASSFPGDQETQYF. Filled out from reference TRBV5-5 and TRBJ2-5, the complete variable domain reads DAGVTQSPTHLIKTRGQQVTLRCSPISGHKSVSWYQQVLGQGPQFIFQYYEKEERGRGNFPDRFSARQFPNYSSELNVNALLLGDSALYLCASSFPGDQETQYFGPGTRLLVL.